This paragraph reports one T cell receptor (beta chain). Antigen: not known. The same CDR3 is also encoded by other DNA sequences in this sample. The data were taken from a study of radiation and T cells in renal cell carcinoma. Whole-study findings and limits: Baseline intratumoral clonotype presence is unknown without pretreatment biopsies.

V was shortened by 0 bases and J by 1 base, with 9 bases between the two germline ends. CDR3 length equals 14 residues. Germline V gives CDR1 GTSNPN, CDR2 SVGIG (reference sequence). Time point reported: blood 2 weeks post-SBRT. The treatment: 15 Gy SBRT to primary tumor, nephrectomy 4 weeks later. Serial blood draws occurred at baseline and 2 and 4 weeks post-SBRT. The assay was immunoSEQ multiplex PCR, and TCRdb's table has in-frame clones only and misses some. The data show fewer than 150,000 clones, around 89% seen once. This receptor was obtained from a woman in her 70s with renal cell carcinoma. The chain has TRBV30 and TRBJ1-1; D is possibly TRBD1 (5 bases). The source material was blood, sampled from a patient whose treatment included radiotherapy and nephrectomy. The CDR3 sequence: CAWSVRGGNTEAFF. The DNA of the CDR3 is TGTGCCTGGAGTGTACGTGGGGGGAACACTGAAGCTTTCTTT.